This TCR beta chain emerged from a study of cytomegalovirus exposure and HLA in healthy donors. It was with 60 Vbeta and 13 Jbeta primers that the PCR ran. Data came from immunoSEQ multiplex PCR; TCRdb stores just in-frame clones and leaves some out. The table lists roughly 100,000 clones, 65% to 75% of them singletons, with less than 3.5% in the top ten. Study-wide results and limits: In a later analysis, across HLA loci, associated TCR counts were highest for DRB1, lowest for HLA-C.

In its sample, this clone was seen a few times. Its cognate antigen is unknown. Germline V gives CDR1 MGHDK, CDR2 SYGVNS. The CDR3 spans 14 residues. Trimming left V 6 bases short and J 4 bases short, with 14 bases between. This clonotype originated in a female donor in good health and CMV-seronegative. The genes are TRBV25-1 and TRBJ2-3; no reliable D call. Material for sequencing was PBMCs. This chain's CDR3 is CASRQSRPPDTQYF. The CDR3 bases are TGTGCCAGCAGGCAGTCGAGGCCCCCAGATACGCAGTATTTT. Complete variable domain (other parts from reference TRBV25-1 and TRBJ2-3): EADIYQTPRYLVIGTGKKITLECSQTMGHDKMYWYQQDPGMELHLIHYSYGVNSTEKGDLSSESTVSRIRTEHFPLTLESARPSHTSQYLCASRQSRPPDTQYFGPGTRLTVL.